Listed here are 18 T cell receptor beta chains from one sample, sequenced in a study of T cells expressing NK-cell markers. Each CDR3 protein gets one entry in TCRdb, which reprocessed the 5' RACE reads and gives no DNA. The data show 400,000 or so distinct CDR3 sequences, and the top ten clones hold 9.5% to 12%. Sequencing was carried out using blood T cells: a sorted CD56 or NKG2C T cell subset, CD4+ or CD8+ T cells, or bulk PBMC T cells (not recorded which). Receptor source: a woman aged 50 to 60 in good health.

The V call is TRBV6-5, the J call TRBJ1-1; TCRdb's D call, TRBD1, is unchecked because there is no DNA. The CDR3 runs 16 residues. In germline, CDR1 is MNHEY, CDR2 SVGAGI. The CDR3 here is CASSYSTYARNTEAFF.

The V and J genes are TRBV20-1 and TRBJ2-5; the TCRdb call, TRBD2, lacks DNA for checking. Germline CDR1 is DFQATT and CDR2 is SNEGSKA (reference sequence). The CDR3 consists of 16 residues. CDR3 sequence: CSASHSGRAARETQYF.

The V and J genes are TRBV5-1 and TRBJ2-2; TCRdb proposes TRBD1, but this gene call is untestable without DNA. The germline gives CDR1 SGHRS, CDR2 YFSETQ. CDR3 size: 16 residues. The CDR3: CASSHGQGVWAGELFF.

V usage is TRBV29-1 and J usage is TRBJ2-2; TCRdb's assignment of TRBD2 cannot be checked, as there is no DNA. This CDR3 is built from 14 residues. Looked up from germline, CDR1 is SQVTM and CDR2 is ANQGSEA. The CDR3: CSVGLTSGTGELFF.

The chain couples TRBV27 to TRBJ2-4; no DNA is available, so the TRBD1 call from TCRdb remains unchecked. This CDR3 is 14 amino acids long. CDR1 MNHEY and CDR2 SMNVEV come from the germline V gene (reference sequence). CDR3 sequence: CASRGTGVKNIQYF.

The chain has TRBV7-9 and TRBJ2-4; TCRdb outputs TRBD1, but without DNA this stays unchecked. The CDR3 length is 13 residues. CDR1 is SEHNR and CDR2 is FQNEAQ in the germline V gene (reference sequence). This chain's CDR3 is CASSFEGAGIQYF.

This chain links TRBV3-1 with TRBJ2-2; checking the TCRdb D call of TRBD1 is not possible without DNA. The CDR3 has 13 amino acids. CDR1 and CDR2 (germline): LGHDT, YNNKEL (reference sequence). The CDR3 loop reads CASRKTPTGELFF.

The V and J genes are TRBV11-2 and TRBJ2-1; with no DNA, the TCRdb D assignment of TRBD2 cannot be verified. This CDR3 comprises 20 residues. Per germline, CDR1 SGHAT and CDR2 FQNNGV. CDR3 sequence reads: CASSLGGLAGGPIRYNEQFF.

J is TRBJ2-7 and V is TRBV12-3 or TRBV12-4; the TCRdb call, TRBD2, lacks DNA for checking. CDR3 size: 14 residues. The CDR3 sequence: CASSFLGGPREQYF.

The chain employs TRBV15 and TRBJ1-2; TCRdb designates TRBD1, a call that cannot be tested without DNA. CDR3 length: 16 residues. Germline CDR1 reads LNHNV; CDR2 reads YYDKDF (reference sequence). This CDR3 is CATSRDHSGQGNGYTF. Using reference TRBV15 and TRBJ1-2 for the parts outside the CDR3, the full variable domain is DAMVIQNPRYQVTQFGKPVTLSCSQTLNHNVMYWYQQKSSQAPKLLFHYYDKDFNNEADTPDNFQSRRPNTSFCFLDIRSPGLGDTAMYLCATSRDHSGQGNGYTFGSGTRLTVV.

The rearrangement joins TRBV24-1 to TRBJ2-1; TCRdb reports TRBD2, a call that lacks DNA to check it against. The V gene's germline CDR1 is KGHDR and CDR2 SFDVKD. The CDR3 spans 13 residues. CDR3: CATRNSGYNEQFF.

The chain has TRBV7-2 and TRBJ1-5. This CDR3 has 15 amino acids. Germline CDR1 reads SGHTA; CDR2 reads FQGNSA. The CDR3 is CASSLFRAGDQPQHF.

The chain couples TRBV7-8 to TRBJ2-3. Germline V gene sequence: CDR1 SGHVS, CDR2 FQNEAQ. This CDR3 has 12 residues. The chain's CDR3 is CASSLDLNTQYF.

J is TRBJ1-5 and V is TRBV9. Germline V lookup: CDR1 SGDLS, CDR2 YYNGEE. The CDR3 loop spans 14 amino acids. This CDR3 reads CASSLGFVGSPQHF.

The rearrangement links TRBV29-1 to TRBJ2-6; TCRdb selects TRBD1, and the lack of DNA leaves this call unchecked. The germline CDR1 and CDR2 sequences are SQVTM and ANQGSEA. This CDR3 has 14 residues. The CDR3 sequence: CSAAGVSGANVLTF.

The gene calls are TRBV5-1 and TRBJ2-1; TCRdb selects TRBD1, and the lack of DNA leaves this call unchecked. The CDR3 extends over 12 amino acids. Germline V gene data show CDR1 as SGHRS and CDR2 as YFSETQ. Here the CDR3 reads CASSSTGQEQFF.

The chain links TRBV5-1 to TRBJ1-4; the D call from TCRdb, TRBD1, cannot be confirmed without DNA. Germline V gene sequence: CDR1 SGHRS, CDR2 YFSETQ. CDR3 length: 20 amino acids. Here the CDR3 reads CASSFLSSGTVSSGHGKLFF.

This chain joins TRBV6-1 and TRBJ1-2; TCRdb indicates TRBD1, and absent DNA this call remains unverified. In germline, CDR1 is MNHNS, CDR2 SASEGT. The CDR3 is 16 residues long. CDR3 in amino acids: CASRETGGDFSDGYTF.